A single T cell receptor beta chain is shown here with its context. The antigen is not known. Scientists made TCR beta cDNA using 5'RACE template switching with UMIs. TCRdb reprocessed the 5' RACE reads and reports one entry per CDR3 protein, with no DNA. The table gives hundreds of thousands of distinct CDR3 sequences; the top ten clones make up 3.5% to 4.5% of it. This entry belongs to a study of T cells expressing NK-cell markers. Study context: All TCR beta repertoires analysed originated from sorted CD3+CD56+NKG2C+, CD3+CD56+NKG2C- and CD3+CD56-NKG2C+ T cells.

This CDR3 comprises 16 residues. Study conclusions and caveats: Dominant NKG2C+ clonotypes accounted for roughly 1.0-8% of CD8+ T cells in about 6 donors. These clonotypes also led the CD3+CD56-NKG2C+ fraction in a handful of donors.

The chain employs TRBV12-3 or TRBV12-4 and TRBJ2-4; as DNA is missing, the TRBD2 call by TCRdb cannot be tested. The clonotype was recovered from a man in his late teens or twenties in good health. Sequenced sample: blood T cells: a sorted CD56 or NKG2C T cell subset, CD4+ or CD8+ T cells, or bulk PBMC T cells (not recorded which). The CDR3 is CASIAGEILAKNIQYF.